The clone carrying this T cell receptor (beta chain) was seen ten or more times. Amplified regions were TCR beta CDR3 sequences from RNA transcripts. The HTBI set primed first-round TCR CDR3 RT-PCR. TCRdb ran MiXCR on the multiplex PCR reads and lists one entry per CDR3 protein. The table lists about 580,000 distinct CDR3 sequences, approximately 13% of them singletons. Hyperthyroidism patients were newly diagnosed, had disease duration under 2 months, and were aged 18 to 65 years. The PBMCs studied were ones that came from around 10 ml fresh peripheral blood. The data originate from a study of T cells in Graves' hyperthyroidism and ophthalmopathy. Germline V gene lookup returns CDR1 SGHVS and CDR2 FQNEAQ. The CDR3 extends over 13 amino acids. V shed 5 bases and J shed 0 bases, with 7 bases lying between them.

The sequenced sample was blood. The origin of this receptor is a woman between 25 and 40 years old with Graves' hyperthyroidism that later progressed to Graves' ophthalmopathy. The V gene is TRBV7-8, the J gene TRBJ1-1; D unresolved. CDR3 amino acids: CASSVKMNTEAFF. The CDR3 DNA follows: TGTGCCAGCAGCGTCAAGATGAACACTGAAGCTTTCTTT.